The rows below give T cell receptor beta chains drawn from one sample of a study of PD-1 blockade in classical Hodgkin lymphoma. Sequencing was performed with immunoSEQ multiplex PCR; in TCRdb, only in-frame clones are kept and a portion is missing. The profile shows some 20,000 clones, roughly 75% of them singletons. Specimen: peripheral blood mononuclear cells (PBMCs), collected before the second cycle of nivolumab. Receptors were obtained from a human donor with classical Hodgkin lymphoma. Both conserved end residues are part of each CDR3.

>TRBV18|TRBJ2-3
CASSKQGRDTDTQYF
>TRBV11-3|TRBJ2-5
CASSDTGDRGETQYF
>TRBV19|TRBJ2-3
CASSPTTGLTDTQYF
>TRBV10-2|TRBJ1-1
CASSRRNTEAFF
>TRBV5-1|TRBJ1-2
CASSLAPDQVNYGYTF
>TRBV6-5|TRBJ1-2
CASSYRPLDRAGYTF
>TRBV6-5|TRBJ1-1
CASSYFLGEGKAFF
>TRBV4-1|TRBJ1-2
CASSQGQGADYGYTF
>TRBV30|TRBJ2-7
CAWSRMGDEQYF
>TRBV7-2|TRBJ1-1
CASSLRWNTEAFF
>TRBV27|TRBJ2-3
CASHRDLGRGSGGFTDTQYF
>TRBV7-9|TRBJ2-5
CASRRPGSEGTQYF
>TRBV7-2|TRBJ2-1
CASSSLALPVYNEQFF
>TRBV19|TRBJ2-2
CASSPRLAGGGELFF
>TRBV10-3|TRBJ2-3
CAIGGQGEGTDTQYF
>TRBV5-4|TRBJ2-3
CASSSKYGAAGDTQYF
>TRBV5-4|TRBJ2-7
CASSLLGGATYEQYF
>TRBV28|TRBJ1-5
CASGREISNQPQHF
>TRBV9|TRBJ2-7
CASSIGQRPYEQYF
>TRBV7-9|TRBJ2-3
CASSLGRTDTQYF
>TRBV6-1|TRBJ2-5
CASRHRVQETQYF
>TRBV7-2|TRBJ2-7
CASSLGPSGSFYEQYF
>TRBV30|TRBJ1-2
CARQGGTNYGYTF
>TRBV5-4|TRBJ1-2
CASSLGGRLYTF
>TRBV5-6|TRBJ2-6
CASSLGPFSNSGANVLTF
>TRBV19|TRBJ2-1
CASSIVASIGGEQFF
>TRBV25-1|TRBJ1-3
CASSGLGGTGGNTIYF
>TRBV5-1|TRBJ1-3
CASSLRGGPSSGNTIYF
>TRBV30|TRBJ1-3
CAWSVNPGNTIYF
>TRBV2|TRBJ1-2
CASSESTAANYGYTF
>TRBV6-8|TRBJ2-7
CASSFGTGMNEQYF
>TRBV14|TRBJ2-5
CASSQDSIDRQPWWQETQYF
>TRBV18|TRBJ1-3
CASSLTDRTGNTIYF
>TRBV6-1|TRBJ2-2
CASRDRGTGELFF
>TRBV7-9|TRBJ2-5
CASSIGTAYQETQYF
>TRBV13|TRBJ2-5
CASSWDLANKETQYF
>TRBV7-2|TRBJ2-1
CASNIGGSPGNEQFF
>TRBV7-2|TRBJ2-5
CASSLGAGEGEETQYF
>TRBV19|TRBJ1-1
CASSARWNTEAFF
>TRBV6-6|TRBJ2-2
CASSYRTSFFGELFF
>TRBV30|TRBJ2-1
CAWSGEGARGQFF
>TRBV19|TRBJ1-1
CASSISLNTEAFF